This T cell receptor beta chain was identified in a study of T-cell memory formation after mild COVID-19. Background on the study: Across donors, TCR clusters were largely donor specific. Study results and caveats: CD4+ clones that contracted lay mainly in CM and EM; CD8+ ones lay in EMRA. Pre-infection memory contained some responding clones, which suggested that cross-reactive memory had joined.

This clonotype was observed a handful of times. Its antigen remains unidentified. The germline CDR1 and CDR2 sequences are MNHEY and SVGEGT. The V and J ends lost 9 bases and 6 bases respectively, with 20 bases between them. The CDR3 contains 14 residues. A single record per CDR3 protein comes from TCRdb applying MiXCR to the 5' RACE reads. The sample yields about 360,000 distinct CDR3 sequences, approximately 15% seen once. The TCR originated in a man younger than 30 who had mild COVID-19 (a few samples of this study predate the infection). Cell type and time point are not known. V is TRBV6-2 or TRBV6-3 and J is TRBJ1-2; possibly TRBD1 for D (5 bases). The sequencing input was PBMCs or a T cell subset sorted from them (not recorded which). The CDR3 nucleotides are TGTGCCAGTTTGGGACGGACCCGCCTCGATGGCTACACCTTC. It yields the protein CASLGRTRLDGYTF.